This is a list of T cell receptor beta chains from one sample in a study of control samples from healthy donors and cancer patients. The method was immunoSEQ multiplex PCR; TCRdb's version includes in-frame clones alone and lacks a portion of them. The table shows approximately 100,000 clones, with approximately 90% occurring only once. Sequenced: blood. These receptors all stem from a human donor in good health. The donor label of this sample is uncertain. CDR3s include the opening cysteine and the closing phenylalanine or tryptophan. Fields, in order: V gene, J gene, CDR3 protein.

V gene: TRBV5-6; J gene: TRBJ2-5; CDR3 protein: CASSWRGTSGLWAQYF
V gene: TRBV4-3; J gene: TRBJ1-1; CDR3 protein: CASSFGTGNTEAFF
V gene: TRBV27; J gene: TRBJ1-4; CDR3 protein: CASRGDRAGASEKLFF
V gene: TRBV6-5; J gene: TRBJ1-1; CDR3 protein: CASRPKVGRSTEAFF
V gene: TRBV27; J gene: TRBJ2-1; CDR3 protein: CASSFLRDRASTNNEQFF
V gene: TRBV2; J gene: TRBJ1-5; CDR3 protein: CASSDQGRNQPQHF
V gene: TRBV15; J gene: TRBJ2-3; CDR3 protein: CATSIRGTDTQYF
V gene: TRBV19; J gene: TRBJ1-6; CDR3 protein: CASTPQWGGSNSPLHF
V gene: TRBV7-7; J gene: TRBJ2-1; CDR3 protein: CASSLGFVTGSSYNEQFF
V gene: TRBV30; J gene: TRBJ1-1; CDR3 protein: CAWTPGNRGNTEAFF
V gene: TRBV30; J gene: TRBJ2-7; CDR3 protein: CAWSSDSYEQYF
V gene: TRBV11-3; J gene: TRBJ2-3; CDR3 protein: CASSLVGGPGTSGTDTQYF
V gene: TRBV6-1; J gene: TRBJ2-2; CDR3 protein: CASSEAVAGELFF
V gene: TRBV5-1; J gene: TRBJ2-7; CDR3 protein: CASSSLKRIDRGDEQYF
V gene: TRBV18; J gene: TRBJ2-2; CDR3 protein: CASSPNRDANGELFF
V gene: TRBV25-1; J gene: TRBJ2-7; CDR3 protein: CASTGTETYEQYF
V gene: TRBV20-1; J gene: TRBJ1-1; CDR3 protein: CSSNRDREAFF
V gene: TRBV11-2; J gene: TRBJ2-3; CDR3 protein: CASSLFSRGGGDTQYF
V gene: TRBV9; J gene: TRBJ1-4; CDR3 protein: CASSSPTGSNEKLFF
V gene: TRBV28; J gene: TRBJ1-1; CDR3 protein: CASSLEQPNTEAFF
V gene: TRBV21-1; J gene: TRBJ2-3; CDR3 protein: CASPRLQGTDTQYF
V gene: TRBV6-4; J gene: TRBJ1-2; CDR3 protein: CASTPSGTGENYGYTF